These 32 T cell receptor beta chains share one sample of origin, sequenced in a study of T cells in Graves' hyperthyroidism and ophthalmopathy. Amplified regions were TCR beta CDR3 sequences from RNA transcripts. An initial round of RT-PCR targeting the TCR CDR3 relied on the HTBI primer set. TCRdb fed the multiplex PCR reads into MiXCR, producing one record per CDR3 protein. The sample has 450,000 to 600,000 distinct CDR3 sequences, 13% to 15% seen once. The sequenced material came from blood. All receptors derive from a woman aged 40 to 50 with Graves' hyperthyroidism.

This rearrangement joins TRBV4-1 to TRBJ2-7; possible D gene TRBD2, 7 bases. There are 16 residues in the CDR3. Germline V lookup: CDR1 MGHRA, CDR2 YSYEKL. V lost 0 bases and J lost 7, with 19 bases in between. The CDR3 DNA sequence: TGCGCCAGCAGCCAAGATCAAGGGAGGGGGGCGCAAGAGCAGTACTTC. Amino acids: CASSQDQGRGAQEQYF.

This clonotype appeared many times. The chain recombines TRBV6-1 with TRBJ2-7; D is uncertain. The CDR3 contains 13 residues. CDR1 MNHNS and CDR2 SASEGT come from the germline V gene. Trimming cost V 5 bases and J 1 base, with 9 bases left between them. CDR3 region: CASSFSRSYEQYF. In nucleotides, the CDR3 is TGTGCCAGCAGTTTTTCCCGATCCTACGAGCAGTACTTC.

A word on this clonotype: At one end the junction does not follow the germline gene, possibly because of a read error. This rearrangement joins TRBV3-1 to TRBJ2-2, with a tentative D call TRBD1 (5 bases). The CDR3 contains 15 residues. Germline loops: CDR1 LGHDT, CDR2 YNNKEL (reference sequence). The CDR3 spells CASTQVGLGAGELFF. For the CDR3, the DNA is TGTGCCAGCACCCAAGTGGGGCTAGGGGCCGGGGAGCTGTTTTTT.

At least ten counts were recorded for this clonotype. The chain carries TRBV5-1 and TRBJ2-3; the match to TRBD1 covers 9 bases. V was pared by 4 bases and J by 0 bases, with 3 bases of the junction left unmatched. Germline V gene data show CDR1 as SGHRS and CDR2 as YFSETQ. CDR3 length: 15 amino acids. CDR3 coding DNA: TGCGCCAGCAGCCGACAGGGGGATAGCACAGATACGCAGTATTTT. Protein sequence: CASSRQGDSTDTQYF.

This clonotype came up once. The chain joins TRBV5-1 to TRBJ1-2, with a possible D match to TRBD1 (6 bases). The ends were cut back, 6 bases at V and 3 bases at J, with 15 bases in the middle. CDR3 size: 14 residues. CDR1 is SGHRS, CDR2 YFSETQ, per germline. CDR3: CASNGGGGDYGYTF. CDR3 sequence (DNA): TGCGCCAGCAACGGCGGGGGCGGCGACTATGGCTACACCTTC.

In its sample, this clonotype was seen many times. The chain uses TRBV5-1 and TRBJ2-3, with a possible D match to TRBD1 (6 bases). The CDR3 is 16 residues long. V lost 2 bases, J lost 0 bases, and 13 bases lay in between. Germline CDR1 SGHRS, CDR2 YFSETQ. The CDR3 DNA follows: TGCGCCAGCAGCTTCGATTGGGGGCTGAGCACAGATACGCAGTATTTT. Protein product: CASSFDWGLSTDTQYF. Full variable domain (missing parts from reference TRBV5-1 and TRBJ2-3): KAGVTQTPRYLIKTRGQQVTLSCSPISGHRSVSWYQQTPGQGLQFLFEYFSETQRNKGNFPGRFSGRQFSNSRSEMNVSTLELGDSALYLCASSFDWGLSTDTQYFGPGTRLTVL.

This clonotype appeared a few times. CDR3 sequence (DNA): TGCAGCGCGAGTGACAGCGGCTCCTACAATGAGCAGTTCTTC. Its protein is CSASDSGSYNEQFF. This rearrangement joins TRBV20-1 to TRBJ2-1; perhaps D is TRBD1 or TRBD2 (5 bases each). The CDR3 is 14 residues long. Germline CDR1 is DFQATT and CDR2 is SNEGSKA (reference sequence).

DNA of the CDR3: TGTGCCTGGAGTCCCATTGGACGGATCAATCAGCCCCAGCATTTT. Protein sequence: CAWSPIGRINQPQHF. The chain combines TRBV30 with TRBJ1-5; D not resolved. With 2 bases removed from V and 3 bases from J, the gap between germline ends came to 14 bases. Looked up from germline, CDR1 is GTSNPN and CDR2 is SVGIG (reference sequence). This CDR3 is 15 amino acids long.

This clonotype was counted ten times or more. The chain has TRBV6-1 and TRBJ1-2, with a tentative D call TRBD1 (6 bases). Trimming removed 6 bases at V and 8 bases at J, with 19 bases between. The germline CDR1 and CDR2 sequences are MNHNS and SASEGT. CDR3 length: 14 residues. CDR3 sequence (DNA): TGTGCCAGCAGCACAGGGTTTTGGACTGCGGGCTACACCTTC. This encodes CASSTGFWTAGYTF.

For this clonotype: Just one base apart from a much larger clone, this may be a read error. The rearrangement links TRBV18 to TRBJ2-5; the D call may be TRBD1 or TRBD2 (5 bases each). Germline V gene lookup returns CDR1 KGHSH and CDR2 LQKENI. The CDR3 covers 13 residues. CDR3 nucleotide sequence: TGTGCCAGCTCACCCCGGGACCAAGGGACCCAGTACTTC. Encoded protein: CASSPRDQGTQYF.

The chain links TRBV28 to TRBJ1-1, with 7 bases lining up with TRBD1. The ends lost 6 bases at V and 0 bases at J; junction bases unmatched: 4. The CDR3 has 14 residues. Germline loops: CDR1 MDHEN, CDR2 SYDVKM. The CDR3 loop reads CASRLQGLNTEAFF. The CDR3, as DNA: TGTGCCAGCAGACTACAGGGGTTGAACACTGAAGCTTTCTTT.

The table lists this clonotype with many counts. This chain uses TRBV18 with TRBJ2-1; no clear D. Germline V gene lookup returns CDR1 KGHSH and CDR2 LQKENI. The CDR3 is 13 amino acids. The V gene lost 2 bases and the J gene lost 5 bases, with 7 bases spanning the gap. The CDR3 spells CASSPTNDNEQFF. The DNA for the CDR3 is TGTGCCAGCTCACCAACCAACGACAATGAGCAGTTCTTC.

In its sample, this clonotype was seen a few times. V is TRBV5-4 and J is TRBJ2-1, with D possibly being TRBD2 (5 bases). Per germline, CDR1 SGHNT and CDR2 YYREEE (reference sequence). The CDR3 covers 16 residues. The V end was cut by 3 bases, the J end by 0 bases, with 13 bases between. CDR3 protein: CASSSSSGYSYNEQFF. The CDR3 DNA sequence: TGTGCCAGCAGCTCTTCGAGCGGATACTCCTACAATGAGCAGTTCTTC. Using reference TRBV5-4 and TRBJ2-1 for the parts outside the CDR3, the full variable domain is ETGVTQSPTHLIKTRGQQVTLRCSSQSGHNTVSWYQQALGQGPQFIFQYYREEENGRGNFPPRFSGLQFPNYSSELNVNALELDDSALYLCASSSSSGYSYNEQFFGPGTRLTVL.

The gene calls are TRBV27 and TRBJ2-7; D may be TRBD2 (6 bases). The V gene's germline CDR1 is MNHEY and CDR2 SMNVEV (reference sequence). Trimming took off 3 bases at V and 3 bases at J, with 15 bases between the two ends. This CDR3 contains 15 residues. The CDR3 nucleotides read TGTGCCAGCAGTTTGGCGGCGGGGCAGAACTACGAGCAGTACTTC. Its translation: CASSLAAGQNYEQYF.

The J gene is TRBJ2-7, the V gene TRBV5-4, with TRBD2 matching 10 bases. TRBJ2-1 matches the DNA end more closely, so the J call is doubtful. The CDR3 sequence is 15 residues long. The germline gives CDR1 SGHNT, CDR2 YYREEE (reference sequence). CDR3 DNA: TGTGCCAGCAGCCATAGCGGGAGGAGAGTGGTTGAGCAGTTCTTC. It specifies CASSHSGRRVVEQFF.

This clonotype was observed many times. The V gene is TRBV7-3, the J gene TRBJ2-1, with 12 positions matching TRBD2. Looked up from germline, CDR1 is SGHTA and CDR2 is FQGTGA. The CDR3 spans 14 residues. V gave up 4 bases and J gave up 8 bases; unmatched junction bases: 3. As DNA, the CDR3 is TGTGCCAGCAGCTCGACTAGCGGGAGTGATGAGCAGTTCTTC. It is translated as CASSSTSGSDEQFF.

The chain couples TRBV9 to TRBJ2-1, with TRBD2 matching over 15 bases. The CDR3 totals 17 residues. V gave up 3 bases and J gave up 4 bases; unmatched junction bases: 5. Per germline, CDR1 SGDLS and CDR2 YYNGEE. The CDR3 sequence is CASSGGLAGGLYNEQFF. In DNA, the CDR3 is TGTGCCAGCAGCGGGGGACTAGCGGGAGGCCTTTACAATGAGCAGTTCTTC.

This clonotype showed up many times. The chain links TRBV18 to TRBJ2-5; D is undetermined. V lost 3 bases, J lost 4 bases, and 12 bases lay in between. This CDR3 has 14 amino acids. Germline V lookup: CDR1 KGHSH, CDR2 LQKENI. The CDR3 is CASSPDMHRETQYF. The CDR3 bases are TGTGCCAGCTCACCCGACATGCACAGAGAGACCCAGTACTTC.

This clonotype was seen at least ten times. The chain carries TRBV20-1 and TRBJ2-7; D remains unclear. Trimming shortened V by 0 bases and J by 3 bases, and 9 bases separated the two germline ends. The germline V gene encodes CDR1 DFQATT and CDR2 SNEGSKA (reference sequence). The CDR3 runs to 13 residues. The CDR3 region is CSARDSGDYEQYF. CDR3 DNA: TGCAGTGCTAGAGACAGTGGAGACTACGAGCAGTACTTC.

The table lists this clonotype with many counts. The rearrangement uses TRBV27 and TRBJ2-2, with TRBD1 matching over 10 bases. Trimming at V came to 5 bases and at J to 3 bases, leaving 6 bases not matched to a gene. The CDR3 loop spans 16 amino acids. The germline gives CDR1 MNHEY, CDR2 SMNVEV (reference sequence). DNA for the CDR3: TGTGCCAGCAGTCCTCCCGGGACAGGGGACACCGGGGAGCTGTTTTTT. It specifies CASSPPGTGDTGELFF.

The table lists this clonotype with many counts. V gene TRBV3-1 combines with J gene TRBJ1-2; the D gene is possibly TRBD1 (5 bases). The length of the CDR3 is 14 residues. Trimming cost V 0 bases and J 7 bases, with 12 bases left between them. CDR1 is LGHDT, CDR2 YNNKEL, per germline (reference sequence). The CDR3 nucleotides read TGTGCCAGCAGCCAAGATGTGTCAGGGTTTGGCTACACCTTC. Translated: CASSQDVSGFGYTF.

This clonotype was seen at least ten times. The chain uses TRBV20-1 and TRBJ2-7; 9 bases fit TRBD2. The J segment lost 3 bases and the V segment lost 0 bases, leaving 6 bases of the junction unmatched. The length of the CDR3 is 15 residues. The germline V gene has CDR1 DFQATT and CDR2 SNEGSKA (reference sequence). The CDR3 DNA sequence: TGCAGTGCTAGAGAAATAGCTAGCGGGATCTACGAGCAGTACTTC. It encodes CSAREIASGIYEQYF.

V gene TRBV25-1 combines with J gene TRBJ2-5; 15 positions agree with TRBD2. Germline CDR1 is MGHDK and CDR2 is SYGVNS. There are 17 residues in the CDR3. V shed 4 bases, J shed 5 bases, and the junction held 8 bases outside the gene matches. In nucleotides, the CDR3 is TGTGCCAGCAGTGCCAGGACTAGCGGGAGGGCCAGGGAGACCCAGTACTTC. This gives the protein CASSARTSGRARETQYF.

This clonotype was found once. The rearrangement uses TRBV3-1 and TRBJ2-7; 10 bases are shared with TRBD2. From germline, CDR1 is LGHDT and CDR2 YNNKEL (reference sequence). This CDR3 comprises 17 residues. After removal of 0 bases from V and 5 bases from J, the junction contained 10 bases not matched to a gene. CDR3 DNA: TGTGCCAGCAGCCAAGACCCCGGGACTAGCGTCGGCAACGAGCAGTACTTC. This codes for CASSQDPGTSVGNEQYF.

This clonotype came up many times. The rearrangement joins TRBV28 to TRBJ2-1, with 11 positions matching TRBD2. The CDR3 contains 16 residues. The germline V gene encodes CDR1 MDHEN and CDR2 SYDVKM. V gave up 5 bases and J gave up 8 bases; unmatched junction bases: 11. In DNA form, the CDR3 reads TGTGCCAGCAGTGGATCACTAGCGGGAGTCATCTATGAGCAGTTCTTC. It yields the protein CASSGSLAGVIYEQFF.

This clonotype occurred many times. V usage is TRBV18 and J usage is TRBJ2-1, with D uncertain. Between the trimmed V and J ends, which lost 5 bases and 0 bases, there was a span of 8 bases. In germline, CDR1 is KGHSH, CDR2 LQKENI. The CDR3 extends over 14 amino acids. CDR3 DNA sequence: TGTGCCAGCTCAGGGCAGACCTCCTACAATGAGCAGTTCTTC. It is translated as CASSGQTSYNEQFF.

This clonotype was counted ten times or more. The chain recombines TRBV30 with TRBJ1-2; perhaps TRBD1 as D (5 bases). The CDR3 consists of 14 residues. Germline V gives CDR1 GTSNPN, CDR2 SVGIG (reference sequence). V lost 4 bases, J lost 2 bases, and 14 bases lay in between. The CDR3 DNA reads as TGTGCCTGGATTCCCCTGGGGCGGAACTATGGCTACACCTTC. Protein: CAWIPLGRNYGYTF.

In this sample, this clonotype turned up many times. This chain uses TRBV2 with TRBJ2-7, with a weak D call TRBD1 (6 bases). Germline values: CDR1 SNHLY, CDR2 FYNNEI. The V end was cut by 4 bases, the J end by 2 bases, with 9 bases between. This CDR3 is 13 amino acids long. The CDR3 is CASSAGHPYEQYF. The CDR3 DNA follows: TGTGCCAGCAGTGCGGGACACCCCTACGAGCAGTACTTC.

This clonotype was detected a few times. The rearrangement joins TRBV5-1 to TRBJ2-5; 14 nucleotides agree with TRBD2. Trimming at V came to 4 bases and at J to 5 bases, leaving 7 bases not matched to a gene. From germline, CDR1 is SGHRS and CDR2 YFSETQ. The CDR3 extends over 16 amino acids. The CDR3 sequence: CASSVGLAGGGETQYF. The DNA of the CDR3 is TGCGCCAGCAGCGTAGGACTAGCGGGAGGAGGGGAGACCCAGTACTTC.

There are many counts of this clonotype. CDR3 sequence reads: CAISEGNGLAGESTGELFF. As DNA, the CDR3 is TGTGCCATCAGTGAGGGGAACGGACTAGCGGGAGAGTCCACCGGGGAGCTGTTTTTT. The rearrangement links TRBV10-3 to TRBJ2-2; the match to TRBD2 covers 13 bases. CDR1 is ENHRY and CDR2 is SYGVKD in the germline V gene. The CDR3 has 19 residues. The junction had 10 bases not matched to a gene; V was cut back by 2 bases and J by 4 bases.

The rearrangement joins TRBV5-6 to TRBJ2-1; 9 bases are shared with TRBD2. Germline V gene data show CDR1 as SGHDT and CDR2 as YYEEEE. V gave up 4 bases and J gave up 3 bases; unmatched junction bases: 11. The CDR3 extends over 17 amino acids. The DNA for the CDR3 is TGTGCCAGCAGCGACCCTGGGGTAGCGGGAGACTACAATGAGCAGTTCTTC. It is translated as CASSDPGVAGDYNEQFF.

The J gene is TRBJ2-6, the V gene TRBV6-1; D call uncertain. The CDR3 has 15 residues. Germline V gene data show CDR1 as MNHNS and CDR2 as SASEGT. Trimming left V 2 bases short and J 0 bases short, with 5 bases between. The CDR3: CASSERSSGANVLTF. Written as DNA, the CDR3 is TGTGCCAGCAGTGAACGCTCCTCTGGGGCCAACGTCCTGACTTTC.